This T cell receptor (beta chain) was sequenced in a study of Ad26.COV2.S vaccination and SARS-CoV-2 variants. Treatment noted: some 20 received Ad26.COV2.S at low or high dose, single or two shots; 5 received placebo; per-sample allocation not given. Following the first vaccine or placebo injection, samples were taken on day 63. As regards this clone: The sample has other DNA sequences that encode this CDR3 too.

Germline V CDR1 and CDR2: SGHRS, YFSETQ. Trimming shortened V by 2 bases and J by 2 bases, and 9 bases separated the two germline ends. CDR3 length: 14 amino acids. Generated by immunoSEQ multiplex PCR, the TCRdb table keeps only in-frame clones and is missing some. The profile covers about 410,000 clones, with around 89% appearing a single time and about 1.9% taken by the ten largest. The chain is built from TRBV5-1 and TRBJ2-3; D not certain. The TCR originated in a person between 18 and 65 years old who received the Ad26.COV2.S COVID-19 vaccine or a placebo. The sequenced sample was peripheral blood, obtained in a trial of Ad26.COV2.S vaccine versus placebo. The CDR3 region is CASSLQTSTDTQYF. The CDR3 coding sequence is TGCGCCAGCAGCTTACAAACTTCCACAGATACGCAGTATTTT.